What follows are 4 T cell receptor beta chains derived from one specimen sequenced in a study of beta chain features in type 1 diabetes. Overall study findings and caveats: Shortening of TCRB CDR3s, moderate but significant, appeared in all four CD4+ subsets of Type 1 diabetes patients.

These receptors are not linked to any known antigen. Expressed TCRB transcripts were sequenced because the isolated RNA had all been reverse transcribed beforehand. The method was immunoSEQ multiplex PCR; TCRdb's version includes in-frame clones alone and lacks a portion of them. The table has 600,000 to 750,000 clones, roughly 12% seen once; the top ten hold roughly 0.12%. Sequencing input: naive CD4+ T cells from blood. The receptors shown here come from a young man with type 1 diabetes.

This clone was counted only a few times. Other DNA sequences in this specimen translate into the identical CDR3. V and J are TRBV6-5 and TRBJ1-2, with 7 bases fitting TRBD1. The CDR3 contains 14 residues. The germline CDR1 and CDR2 sequences are MNHEY and SVGAGI. V lost 2 bases and J lost 4; bases outside the gene matches: 4. The CDR3 sequence is CASSYEQGRYGYTF. The CDR3 nucleotides are TGTGCCAGCAGTTACGAACAGGGGCGCTATGGCTACACCTTC.

This clone was seen only a few times. This sequence joins TRBV7-2 and TRBJ2-3; 8 bases are a match to TRBD2. The CDR3 runs to 14 residues. Germline loops: CDR1 SGHTA, CDR2 FQGNSA. V dropped 0 bases and J dropped 7; count of bases not matched to a gene: 3. The CDR3 coding sequence is TGTGCCAGCAGCTTAGCAGCGGGGGTCAATACGCAGTATTTT. This codes for CASSLAAGVNTQYF.

The rearrangement joins TRBV2 to TRBJ1-6, with D possibly being TRBD1 (5 bases). This CDR3 comprises 15 residues. Germline CDR1 is SNHLY and CDR2 is FYNNEI. Trimming took off 5 bases at V and 5 bases at J, with 13 bases between the two ends. The CDR3 nucleotides read TGTGCCAGCAGTCCTGCCGGGACGGATAATTCACCCCTCCACTTT. It yields the protein CASSPAGTDNSPLHF. Based on the CDR3 plus reference TRBV2 and TRBJ1-6, the full variable domain is EPEVTQTPSHQVTQMGQEVILRCVPISNHLYFYWYRQILGQKVEFLVSFYNNEISEKSEIFDDQFSVERPDGSNFTLKIRSTKLEDSAMYFCASSPAGTDNSPLHFGNGTRLTVT.

The genes are TRBV29-1 and TRBJ1-1; D uncertain. The CDR3 loop spans 13 amino acids. Germline V gives CDR1 SQVTM, CDR2 ANQGSEA. The germline V and J ends were trimmed by 4 bases and 0 bases, with 9 bases remaining between them. The CDR3 nucleotides are TGCAGCGTTGCTTCAGCGATGAACACTGAAGCTTTCTTT. Translated, it gives CSVASAMNTEAFF.